These 3 T cell receptor beta chains came from one sample sequenced in a study of metastatic and nonmetastatic thyroid tumors (dated by TCRdb to about 2020). The protocol used for the library was PCR. Sequencing used an Illumina HiSeq 4000. Clones were called with MiXCR by TCRdb after fastp trimmed the public reads at Q25, and only in-frame beta chains were retained. The sample table records some 30,000 clones; about 32% of these occur just once. The ten biggest clones cover more than 15% of the sample. Before undergoing thyroid surgery, none of the patients had been given any kind of treatment. The sample consisted of tumor tissue. These receptors were collected from a female donor with papillary thyroid cancer or a benign thyroid nodule (not recorded which). Some clones in this sample may be carry-over from other donors' samples.

Regarding this clone: One end of the junction varies from germline; a read error may be responsible. V usage is TRBV6-1 and J usage is TRBJ2-6, with D unresolved. CDR3 length: 14 amino acids. The germline V gene encodes CDR1 MNHNS and CDR2 SASEGT. The CDR3 reads CASSAGSEANVLTF. CDR3 DNA: TGTGCCAGCAGTGCGGGCTCTGAGGCCAACGTCCTGACTTTC.

This chain links TRBV6-1 with TRBJ1-1; tentatively, D is TRBD1 (5 bases). V dropped 6 bases and J dropped 3 bases, with 11 bases sitting between them. The V gene's germline CDR1 is MNHNS and CDR2 SASEGT. This CDR3 has 13 amino acids. In nucleotides, the CDR3 is TGTGCCAGCAGCCCGACAGTGGACACTGAAGCTTTCTTT. As protein: CASSPTVDTEAFF.

The chain combines TRBV6-1 with TRBJ1-5, with TRBD1 identical over 8 bases. Losses at the gene ends were 2 bases for V and 3 bases for J; bases not matched to a gene: 6. The V gene's germline CDR1 is MNHNS and CDR2 SASEGT. The CDR3 is made up of 16 amino acids. The CDR3 coding sequence is TGTGCCAGCAGTGAACATCCAGGGGGCAACAATCAGCCCCAGCATTTT. It is translated as CASSEHPGGNNQPQHF.